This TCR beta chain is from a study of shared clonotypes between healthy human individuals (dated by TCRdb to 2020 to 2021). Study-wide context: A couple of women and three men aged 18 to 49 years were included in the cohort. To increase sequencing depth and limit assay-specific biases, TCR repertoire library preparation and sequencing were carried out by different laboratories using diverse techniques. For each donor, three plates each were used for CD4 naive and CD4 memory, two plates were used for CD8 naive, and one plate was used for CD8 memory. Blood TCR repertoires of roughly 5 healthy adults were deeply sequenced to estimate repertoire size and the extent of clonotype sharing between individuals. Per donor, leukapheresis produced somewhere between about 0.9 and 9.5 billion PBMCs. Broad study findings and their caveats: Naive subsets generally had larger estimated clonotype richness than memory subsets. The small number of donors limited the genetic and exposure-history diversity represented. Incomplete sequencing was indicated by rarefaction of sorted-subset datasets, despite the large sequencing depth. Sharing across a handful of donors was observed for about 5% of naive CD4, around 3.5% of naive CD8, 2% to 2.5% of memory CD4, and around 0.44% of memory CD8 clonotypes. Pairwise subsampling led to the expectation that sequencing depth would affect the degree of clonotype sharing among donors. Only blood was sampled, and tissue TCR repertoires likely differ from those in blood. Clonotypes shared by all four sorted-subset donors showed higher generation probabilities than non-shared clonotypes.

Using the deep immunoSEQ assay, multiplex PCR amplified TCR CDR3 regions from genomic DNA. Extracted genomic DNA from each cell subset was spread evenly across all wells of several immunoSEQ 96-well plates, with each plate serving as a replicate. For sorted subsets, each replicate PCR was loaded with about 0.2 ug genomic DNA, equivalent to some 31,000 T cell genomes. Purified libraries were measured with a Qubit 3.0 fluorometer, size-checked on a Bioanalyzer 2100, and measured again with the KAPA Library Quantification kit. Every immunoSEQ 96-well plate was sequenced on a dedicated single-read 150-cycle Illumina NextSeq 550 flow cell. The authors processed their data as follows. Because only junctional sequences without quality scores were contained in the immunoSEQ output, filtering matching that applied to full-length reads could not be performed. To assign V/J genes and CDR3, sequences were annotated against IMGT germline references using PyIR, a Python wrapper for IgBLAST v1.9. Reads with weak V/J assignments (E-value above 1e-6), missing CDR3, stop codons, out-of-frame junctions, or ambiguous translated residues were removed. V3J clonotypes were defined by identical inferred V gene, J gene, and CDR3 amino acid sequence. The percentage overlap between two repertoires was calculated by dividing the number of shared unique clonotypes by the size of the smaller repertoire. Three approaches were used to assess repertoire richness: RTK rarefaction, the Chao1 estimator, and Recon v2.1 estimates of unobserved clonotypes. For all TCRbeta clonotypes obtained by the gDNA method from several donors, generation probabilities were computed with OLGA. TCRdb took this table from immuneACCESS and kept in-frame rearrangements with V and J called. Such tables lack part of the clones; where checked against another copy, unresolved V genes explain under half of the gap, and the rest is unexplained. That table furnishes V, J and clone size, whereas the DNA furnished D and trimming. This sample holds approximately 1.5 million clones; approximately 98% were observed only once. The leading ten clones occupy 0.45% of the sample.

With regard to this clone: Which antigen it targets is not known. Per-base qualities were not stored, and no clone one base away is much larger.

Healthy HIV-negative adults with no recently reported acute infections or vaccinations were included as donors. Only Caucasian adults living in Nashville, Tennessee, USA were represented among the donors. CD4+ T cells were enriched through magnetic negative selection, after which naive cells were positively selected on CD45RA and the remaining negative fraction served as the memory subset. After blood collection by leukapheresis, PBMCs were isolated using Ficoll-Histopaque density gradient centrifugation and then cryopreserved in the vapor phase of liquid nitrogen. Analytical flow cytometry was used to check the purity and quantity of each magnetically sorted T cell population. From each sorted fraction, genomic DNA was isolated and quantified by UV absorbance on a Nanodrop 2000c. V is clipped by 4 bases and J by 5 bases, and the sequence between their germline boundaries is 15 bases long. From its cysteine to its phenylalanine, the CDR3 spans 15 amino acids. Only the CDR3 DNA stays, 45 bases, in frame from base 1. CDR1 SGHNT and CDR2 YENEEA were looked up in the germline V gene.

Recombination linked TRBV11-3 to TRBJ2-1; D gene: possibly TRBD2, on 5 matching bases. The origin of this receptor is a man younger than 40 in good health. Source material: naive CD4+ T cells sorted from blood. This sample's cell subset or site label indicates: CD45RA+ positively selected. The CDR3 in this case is CASSSTYSGNNEQFF. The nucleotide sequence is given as TGTGCCAGCAGCTCCACATACAGCGGAAACAATGAGCAGTTCTTC.